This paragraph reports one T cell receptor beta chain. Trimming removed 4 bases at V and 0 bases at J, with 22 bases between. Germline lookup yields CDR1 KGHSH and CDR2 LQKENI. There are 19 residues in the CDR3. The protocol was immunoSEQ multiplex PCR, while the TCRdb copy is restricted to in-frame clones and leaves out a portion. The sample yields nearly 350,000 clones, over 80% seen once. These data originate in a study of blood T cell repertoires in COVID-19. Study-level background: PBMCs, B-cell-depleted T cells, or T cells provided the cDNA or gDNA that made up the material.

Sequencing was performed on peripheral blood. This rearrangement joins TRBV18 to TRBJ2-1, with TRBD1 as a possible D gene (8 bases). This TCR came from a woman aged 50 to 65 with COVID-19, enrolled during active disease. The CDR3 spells CASSRNRGGYQSSYNEQFF. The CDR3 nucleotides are TGTGCCAGCTCACGAAACAGGGGGGGATATCAGAGCTCCTACAATGAGCAGTTCTTC.